Listed here are 6 T cell receptor beta chains from one sample, sequenced in a study of T-cell memory formation after mild COVID-19 (dated by TCRdb to the early 2020s). The library was obtained by 5' RACE. The instrument given in TCRdb is Illumina NovaSeq 6000. TCRdb passed the public sequencing reads through fastp at Q25 and MiXCR, retaining productive beta sequences. All rows with the same CDR3 protein become a single entry with the most common DNA and genes. The sample table shows just over 150,000 distinct CDR3 sequences, and roughly 31% are seen once. The leading ten clones occupy around 13% of the sample. The source material was PBMCs or a T cell subset sorted from them (not recorded which). These receptors were obtained from an adult woman who had mild COVID-19 (a few samples of this study predate the infection). The sample titles of this study are shuffled in the database, so cell type and time point are left out; the donor was told from shared clones.

This clonotype was recorded a few times. The CDR3 DNA reads TGTGCCAGCATGGATTCGGGTGGTGGCTACACCTTC. It is translated as CASMDSGGGYTF. This rearrangement joins TRBV25-1 to TRBJ1-2; D gene unclear. The CDR3 sequence is 12 residues long. With 7 bases removed from V and 7 bases from J, the gap between germline ends came to 13 bases. Germline assignment: CDR1 MGHDK and CDR2 SYGVNS.

This clonotype came up a few times. The chain employs TRBV5-1 and TRBJ2-4; no clear D. Germline V CDR1 and CDR2: SGHRS, YFSETQ. The CDR3 totals 17 residues. Trimming left V 6 bases short and J 0 bases short, with 19 bases between. The CDR3 region is CASTYLPGTSAKNIQYF. DNA of the CDR3: TGCGCCAGCACCTATCTTCCGGGTACATCAGCCAAAAACATTCAGTACTTC.

This clonotype has just a few counts. The chain recombines TRBV6-6 with TRBJ1-2, with TRBD1 as a possible D gene (6 bases). The germline CDR1 and CDR2 sequences are MNHNY and SVGAGI (reference sequence). Trimming removed 8 bases at V and 5 bases at J, with 21 bases between. CDR3 size: 15 residues. The DNA for the CDR3 is TGTGCCAGCCGCACATCCGGGGGGCATAAGTATGGCTACACCTTC. As protein: CASRTSGGHKYGYTF.

The rearrangement joins TRBV7-3 to TRBJ2-7; maybe TRBD2 (5 bases). In germline, CDR1 is SGHTA, CDR2 FQGTGA. This CDR3 has 15 amino acids. V lost 2 bases and J lost 7, with 18 bases in between. CDR3 bases: TGTGCCAGCAGCTTAGGACGGGAAATAGGCGGGGAGCAGTACTTC. This gives the protein CASSLGREIGGEQYF.

This sequence joins TRBV5-5 and TRBJ2-3; the match to TRBD1 covers 11 bases. CDR1 is SGHKS, CDR2 YYEKEE, per germline (reference sequence). With 4 bases clipped from V and 8 bases from J, the junction kept 9 bases outside the gene matches. The CDR3 runs 15 residues. In DNA, the CDR3 is TGTGCCAGCAGCCCCGGGACAGGGGGATTGAGTACGCAGTATTTT. This encodes CASSPGTGGLSTQYF.

The V gene is TRBV25-1, the J gene TRBJ1-4; 8 bases agree with TRBD1. Losses at the gene ends were 2 bases for V and 4 bases for J; bases not matched to a gene: 12. Looked up from germline, CDR1 is MGHDK and CDR2 is SYGVNS. CDR3 length equals 18 residues. This CDR3 is CASSEPGGAGRVNEKLFF. CDR3 in DNA: TGTGCCAGCAGTGAACCAGGGGGCGCAGGGCGGGTTAATGAAAAACTGTTTTTT.